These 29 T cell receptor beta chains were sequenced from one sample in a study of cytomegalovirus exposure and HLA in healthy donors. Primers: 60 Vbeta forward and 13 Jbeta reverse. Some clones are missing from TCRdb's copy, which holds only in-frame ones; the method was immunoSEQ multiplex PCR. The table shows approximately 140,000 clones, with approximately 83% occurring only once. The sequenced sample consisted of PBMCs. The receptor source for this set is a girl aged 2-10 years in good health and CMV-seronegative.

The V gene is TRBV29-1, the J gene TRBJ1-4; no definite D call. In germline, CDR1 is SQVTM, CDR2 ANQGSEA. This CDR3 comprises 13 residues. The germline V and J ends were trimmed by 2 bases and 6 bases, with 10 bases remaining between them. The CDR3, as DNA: TGCAGCGTTGAATTGGAGGGAGATGAAAAACTGTTTTTT. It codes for CSVELEGDEKLFF.

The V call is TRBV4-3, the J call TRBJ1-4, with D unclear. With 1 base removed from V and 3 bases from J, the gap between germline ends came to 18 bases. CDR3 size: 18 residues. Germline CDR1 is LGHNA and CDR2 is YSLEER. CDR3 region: CASSQAGLGRSPNEKLFF. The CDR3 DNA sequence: TGCGCCAGCAGCCAAGCTGGACTGGGTCGTAGCCCTAATGAAAAACTGTTTTTT.

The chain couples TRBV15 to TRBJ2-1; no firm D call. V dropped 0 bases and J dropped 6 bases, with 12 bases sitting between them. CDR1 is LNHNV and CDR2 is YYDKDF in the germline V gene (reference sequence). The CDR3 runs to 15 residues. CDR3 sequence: CATSRDARLRNEQFF. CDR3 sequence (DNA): TGTGCCACCAGCAGAGATGCGAGGCTCCGCAATGAGCAGTTCTTC.

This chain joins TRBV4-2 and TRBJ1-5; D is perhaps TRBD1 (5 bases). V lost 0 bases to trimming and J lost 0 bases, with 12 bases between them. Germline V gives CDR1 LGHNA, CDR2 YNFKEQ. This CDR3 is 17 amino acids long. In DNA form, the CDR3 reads TGTGCCAGCAGCCAAGAGTTGGGAGGGGATAGCAATCAGCCCCAGCATTTT. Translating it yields CASSQELGGDSNQPQHF.

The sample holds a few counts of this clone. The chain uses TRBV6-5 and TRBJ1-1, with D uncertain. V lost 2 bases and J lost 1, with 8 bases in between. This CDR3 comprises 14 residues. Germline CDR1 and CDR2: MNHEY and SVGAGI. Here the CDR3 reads CASSYDRGNTEAFF. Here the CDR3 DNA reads TGTGCCAGCAGTTACGATCGGGGGAACACTGAAGCTTTCTTT.

This chain's CDR3 is CASSREGAADTQYF. CDR3 sequence (DNA): TGCGCCAGCAGTCGTGAAGGCGCGGCAGATACGCAGTATTTT. This rearrangement joins TRBV10-2 to TRBJ2-3; no clear D. The CDR3 spans 14 residues. The germline CDR1 and CDR2 sequences are WSHSY and SAAADI. Trimming took 5 bases from V and 4 from J, leaving 13 bases between them.

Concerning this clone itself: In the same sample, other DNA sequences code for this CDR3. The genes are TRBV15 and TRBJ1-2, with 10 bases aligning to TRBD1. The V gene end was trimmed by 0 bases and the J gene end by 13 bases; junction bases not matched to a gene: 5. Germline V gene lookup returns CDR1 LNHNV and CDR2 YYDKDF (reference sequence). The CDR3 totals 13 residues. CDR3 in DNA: TGTGCCACCAGCAGAGAGGGGACAGGGGACTCCACCTTC. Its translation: CATSREGTGDSTF.

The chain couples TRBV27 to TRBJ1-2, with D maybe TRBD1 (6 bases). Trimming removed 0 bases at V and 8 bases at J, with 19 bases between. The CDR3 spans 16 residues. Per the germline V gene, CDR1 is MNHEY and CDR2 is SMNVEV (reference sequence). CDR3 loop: CASSLSSQGPTGGYTF. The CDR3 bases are TGTGCCAGCAGTTTATCGTCCCAGGGACCAACAGGGGGCTACACCTTC.

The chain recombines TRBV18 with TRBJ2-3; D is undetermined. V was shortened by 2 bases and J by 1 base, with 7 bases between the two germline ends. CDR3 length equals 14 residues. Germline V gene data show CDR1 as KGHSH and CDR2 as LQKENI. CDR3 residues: CASSPSPRTDTQYF. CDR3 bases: TGTGCCAGCTCACCATCCCCTCGCACAGATACGCAGTATTTT.

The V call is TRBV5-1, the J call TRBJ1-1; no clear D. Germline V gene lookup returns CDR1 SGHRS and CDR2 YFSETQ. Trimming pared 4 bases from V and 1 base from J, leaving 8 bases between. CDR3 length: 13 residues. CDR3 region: CASSADWNTEAFF. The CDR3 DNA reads TGCGCCAGCAGCGCTGACTGGAACACTGAAGCTTTCTTT.

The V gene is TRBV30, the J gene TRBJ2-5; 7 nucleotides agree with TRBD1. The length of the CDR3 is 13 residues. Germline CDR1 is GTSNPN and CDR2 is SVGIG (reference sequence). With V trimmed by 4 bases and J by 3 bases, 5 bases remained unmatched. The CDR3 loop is CAWNGDREETQYF. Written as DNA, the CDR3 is TGTGCCTGGAATGGGGACAGAGAAGAGACCCAGTACTTC.

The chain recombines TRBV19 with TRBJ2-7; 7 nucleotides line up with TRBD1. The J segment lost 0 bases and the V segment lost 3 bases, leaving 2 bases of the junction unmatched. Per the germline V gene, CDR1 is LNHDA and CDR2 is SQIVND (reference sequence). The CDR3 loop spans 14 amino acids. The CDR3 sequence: CASSMGTDSYEQYF. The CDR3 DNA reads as TGTGCCAGTAGTATGGGGACAGACTCCTACGAGCAGTACTTC.

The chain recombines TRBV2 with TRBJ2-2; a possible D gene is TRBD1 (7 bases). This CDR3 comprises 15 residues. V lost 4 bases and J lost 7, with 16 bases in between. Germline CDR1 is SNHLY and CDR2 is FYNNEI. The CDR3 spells CASSVLAGGGGELFF. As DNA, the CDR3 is TGTGCCAGCAGTGTCCTGGCAGGGGGAGGCGGGGAGCTGTTTTTT. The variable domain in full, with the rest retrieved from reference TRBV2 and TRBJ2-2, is EPEVTQTPSHQVTQMGQEVILRCVPISNHLYFYWYRQILGQKVEFLVSFYNNEISEKSEIFDDQFSVERPDGSNFTLKIRSTKLEDSAMYFCASSVLAGGGGELFFGEGSRLTVL.

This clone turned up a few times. The CDR3 DNA reads TGTGCCAGCAGCCCCTTACAGGGAAGCTATGGCTACACCTTC. Translation: CASSPLQGSYGYTF. The chain employs TRBV7-9 and TRBJ1-2; maybe TRBD1 (6 bases). Between the trimmed V and J ends, which lost 5 bases and 4 bases, there was a span of 14 bases. The CDR3 contains 14 residues. Germline V CDR1 and CDR2: SEHNR, FQNEAQ (reference sequence).

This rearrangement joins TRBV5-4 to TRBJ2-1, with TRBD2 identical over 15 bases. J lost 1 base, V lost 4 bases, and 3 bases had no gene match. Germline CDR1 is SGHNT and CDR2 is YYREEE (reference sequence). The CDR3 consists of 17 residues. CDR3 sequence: CASSTGTSGRSYNEQFF. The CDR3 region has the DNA TGTGCCAGCAGCACTGGGACTAGCGGGAGGTCCTACAATGAGCAGTTCTTC.

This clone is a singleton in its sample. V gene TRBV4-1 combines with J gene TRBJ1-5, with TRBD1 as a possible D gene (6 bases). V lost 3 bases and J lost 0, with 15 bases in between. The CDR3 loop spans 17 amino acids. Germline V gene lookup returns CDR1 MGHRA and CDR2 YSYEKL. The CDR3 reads CASSQLHRVYSNQPQHF. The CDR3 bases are TGCGCCAGCAGCCAGCTACACAGGGTCTATAGCAATCAGCCCCAGCATTTT.

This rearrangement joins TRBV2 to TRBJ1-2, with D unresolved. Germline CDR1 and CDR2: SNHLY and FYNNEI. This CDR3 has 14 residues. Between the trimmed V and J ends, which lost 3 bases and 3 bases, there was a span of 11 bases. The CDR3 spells CASSEFLQDYGYTF. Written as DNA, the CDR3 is TGTGCCAGCAGTGAGTTTTTGCAGGACTATGGCTACACCTTC.

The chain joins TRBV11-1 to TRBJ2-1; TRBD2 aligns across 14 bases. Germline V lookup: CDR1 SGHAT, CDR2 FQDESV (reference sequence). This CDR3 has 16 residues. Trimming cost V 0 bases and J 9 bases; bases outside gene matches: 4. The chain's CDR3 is CASSLAGLAGAGEQFF. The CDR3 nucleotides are TGTGCCAGCAGCTTAGCGGGACTAGCGGGAGCAGGTGAGCAGTTCTTC.

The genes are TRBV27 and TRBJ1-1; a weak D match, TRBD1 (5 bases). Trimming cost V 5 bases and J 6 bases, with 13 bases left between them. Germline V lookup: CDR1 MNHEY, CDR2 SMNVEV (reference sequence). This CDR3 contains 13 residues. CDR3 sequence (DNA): TGTGCCAGCAGTGAAATAGGGGTCTCTGAAGCTTTCTTT. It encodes CASSEIGVSEAFF.

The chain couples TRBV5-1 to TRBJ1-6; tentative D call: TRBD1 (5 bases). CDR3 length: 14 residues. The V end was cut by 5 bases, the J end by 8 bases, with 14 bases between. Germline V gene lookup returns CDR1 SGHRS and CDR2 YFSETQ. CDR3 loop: CASRVAGPDSPLHF. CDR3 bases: TGCGCCAGCAGGGTGGCGGGGCCGGATTCACCCCTCCACTTT.

The CDR3 coding sequence is TGTGCCTGGAGTCCAGGATCCGGGCAGTTCTTC. It encodes CAWSPGSGQFF. The V gene is TRBV30, the J gene TRBJ2-1; D is uncertain. Germline lookup yields CDR1 GTSNPN and CDR2 SVGIG (reference sequence). The CDR3 has 11 residues. V shed 2 bases and J shed 12 bases, with 11 bases lying between them.

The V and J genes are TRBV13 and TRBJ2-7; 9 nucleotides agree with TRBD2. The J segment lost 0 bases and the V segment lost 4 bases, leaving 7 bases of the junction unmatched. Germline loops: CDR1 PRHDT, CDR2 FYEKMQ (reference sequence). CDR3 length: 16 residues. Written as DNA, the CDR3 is TGTGCCAGCAGCTCTCCTAGCGGGGCAAGCTCCTACGAGCAGTACTTC. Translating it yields CASSSPSGASSYEQYF.

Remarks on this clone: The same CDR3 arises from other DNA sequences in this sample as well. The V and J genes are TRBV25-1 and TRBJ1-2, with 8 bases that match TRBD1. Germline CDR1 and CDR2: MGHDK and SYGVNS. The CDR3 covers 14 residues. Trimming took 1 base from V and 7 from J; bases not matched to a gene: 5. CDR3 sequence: CASSESKDRGGYTF. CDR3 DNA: TGTGCCAGCAGTGAATCCAAAGACAGGGGTGGCTACACCTTC.

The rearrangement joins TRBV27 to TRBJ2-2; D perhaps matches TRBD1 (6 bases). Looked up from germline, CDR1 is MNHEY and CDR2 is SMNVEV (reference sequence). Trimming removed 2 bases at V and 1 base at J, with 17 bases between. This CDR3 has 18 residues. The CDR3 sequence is CASSLKYRTGRNTGELFF. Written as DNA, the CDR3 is TGTGCCAGCAGTTTAAAGTATCGAACAGGGCGGAACACCGGGGAGCTGTTTTTT.

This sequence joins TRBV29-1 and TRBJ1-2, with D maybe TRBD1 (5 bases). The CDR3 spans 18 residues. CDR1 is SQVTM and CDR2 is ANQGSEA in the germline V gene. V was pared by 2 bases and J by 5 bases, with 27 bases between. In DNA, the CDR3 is TGCAGCGTTGAAAGGCCCGTTGAACCCGGGGGTTCGGGTTATGGCTACACCTTC. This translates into CSVERPVEPGGSGYGYTF.

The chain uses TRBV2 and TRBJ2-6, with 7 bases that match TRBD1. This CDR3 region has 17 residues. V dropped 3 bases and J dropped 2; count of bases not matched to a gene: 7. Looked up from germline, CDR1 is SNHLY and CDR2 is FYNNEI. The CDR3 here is CASSDGQVTAGANVLTF. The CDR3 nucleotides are TGTGCCAGCAGTGACGGACAGGTGACTGCTGGGGCCAACGTCCTGACTTTC.

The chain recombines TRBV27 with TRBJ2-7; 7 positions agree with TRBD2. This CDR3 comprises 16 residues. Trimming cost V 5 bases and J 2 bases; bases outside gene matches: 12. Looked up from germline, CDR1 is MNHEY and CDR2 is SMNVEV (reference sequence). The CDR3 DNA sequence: TGTGCCAGCAGTACCCGGGACTACCGATGGGCCTACGAGCAGTACTTC. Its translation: CASSTRDYRWAYEQYF.

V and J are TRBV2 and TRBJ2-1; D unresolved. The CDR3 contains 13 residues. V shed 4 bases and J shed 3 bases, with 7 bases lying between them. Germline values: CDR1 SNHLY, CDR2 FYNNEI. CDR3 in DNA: TGTGCCAGCAGTGTGGAGAGCTACAATGAGCAGTTCTTC. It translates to CASSVESYNEQFF.

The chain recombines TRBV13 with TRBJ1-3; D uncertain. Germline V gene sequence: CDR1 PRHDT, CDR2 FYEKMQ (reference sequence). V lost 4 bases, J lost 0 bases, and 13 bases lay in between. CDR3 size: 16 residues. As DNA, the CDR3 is TGTGCCAGCAGCTCCTCTTTCAGTGCCTCTGGAAACACCATATATTTT. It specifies CASSSSFSASGNTIYF.